A single sample is the source of the 25 T cell receptor beta chains below, sequenced in a study of OX40 agonist ivuxolimab in advanced cancers. Measured with immunoSEQ multiplex PCR; TCRdb has only the in-frame clones, and not every one. The sample holds some 31,000 clones, 70% to 90% seen once. The starting material was CD4+ or CD8+ T cells sorted from blood, obtained in a trial of the OX40 agonist ivuxolimab. Receptors originate from an adult with an advanced solid tumor such as melanoma, head and neck, liver or kidney cancer.

This clone was picked up one time. The chain employs TRBV7-2 and TRBJ2-2, with D possibly matching TRBD2 (6 bases). The length of the CDR3 is 18 residues. Trimming left V 5 bases short and J 4 bases short, with 23 bases between. Germline V gene lookup returns CDR1 SGHTA and CDR2 FQGNSA. CDR3 protein: CASSPGVGASVITGELFF. CDR3 in DNA: TGTGCCAGCAGCCCAGGTGTCGGGGCTAGCGTTATCACCGGGGAGCTGTTTTTT.

This chain links TRBV4-2 with TRBJ2-1; D is possibly TRBD2 (6 bases). CDR3 length equals 12 residues. Trimming removed 3 bases from V and 6 bases from J, with 6 bases in between. Germline CDR1 LGHNA, CDR2 YNFKEQ. The CDR3 spells CASSQGGNEQFF. The CDR3 bases are TGTGCCAGCAGCCAGGGAGGCAATGAGCAGTTCTTC.

The gene calls are TRBV28 and TRBJ1-1; a weak D match, TRBD1 (6 bases). Per the germline V gene, CDR1 is MDHEN and CDR2 is SYDVKM. V lost 9 bases and J lost 1, with 15 bases in between. The CDR3 has 14 residues. The CDR3 protein is CASRLTGTNTEAFF. CDR3 sequence (DNA): TGTGCCAGTAGACTTACAGGGACGAACACTGAAGCTTTCTTT.

This chain connects TRBV29-1 to TRBJ1-4; 8 bases match TRBD1. V was pared by 5 bases and J by 7 bases, with 6 bases of the junction left unmatched. This CDR3 has 13 amino acids. The V gene's germline CDR1 is SQVTM and CDR2 ANQGSEA. In DNA, the CDR3 is TGCAGCGTTCTTGAGACAGGGGTTGAAAAACTGTTTTTT. This gives the protein CSVLETGVEKLFF. Based on the CDR3 plus reference TRBV29-1 and TRBJ1-4, the full variable domain is SAVISQKPSRDICQRGTSLTIQCQVDSQVTMMFWYRQQPGQSLTLIATANQGSEATYESGFVIDKFPISRPNLTFSTLTVSNMSPEDSSIYLCSVLETGVEKLFFGSGTQLSVL.

This clone was observed once. The gene calls are TRBV9 and TRBJ2-1; D may be TRBD1 or TRBD2 (5 bases each). The CDR3 loop spans 14 amino acids. Trimming took off 3 bases at V and 9 bases at J, with 16 bases between the two ends. CDR1 and CDR2 (germline): SGDLS, YYNGEE. The CDR3 nucleotides are TGTGCCAGCAGCGGATCGACAGTCGGGACTGAGCAGTTCTTC. Protein: CASSGSTVGTEQFF.

For the CDR3, the DNA is TGTGCCAGCAGCGTAGTAGCCGGATTCTACAATGAGCAGTTCTTC. This sequence encodes CASSVVAGFYNEQFF. The chain couples TRBV9 to TRBJ2-1; D is undetermined. The V end lost 0 bases, the J end lost 3 bases, and 10 bases lay between the germline ends. This CDR3 is 15 amino acids long. CDR1 and CDR2 (germline): SGDLS, YYNGEE.

This sequence joins TRBV5-4 and TRBJ1-2, with D maybe TRBD1 (5 bases). Germline V CDR1 and CDR2: SGHNT, YYREEE (reference sequence). V gave up 0 bases and J gave up 8 bases, with 11 bases separating them. This CDR3 spans 13 amino acids. CDR3 region: CASSLGDVGGYTF. The CDR3 DNA sequence: TGTGCCAGCAGCTTGGGGGACGTCGGGGGCTACACCTTC.

V is TRBV28 and J is TRBJ2-3; 10 bases fit TRBD2. V lost 5 bases and J lost 0; bases outside the gene matches: 11. This CDR3 contains 18 residues. Germline lookup yields CDR1 MDHEN and CDR2 SYDVKM. CDR3 sequence: CASSPPPKLAGSTDTQYF. For the CDR3, the DNA is TGTGCCAGCAGTCCTCCTCCTAAACTAGCGGGAAGCACAGATACGCAGTATTTT.

This chain uses TRBV27 with TRBJ2-1; D gene ambiguous. Germline lookup yields CDR1 MNHEY and CDR2 SMNVEV (reference sequence). Trimming shortened V by 3 bases and J by 7 bases, and 10 bases separated the two germline ends. CDR3 length equals 13 residues. CDR3 DNA: TGTGCCAGCAGTTTTGTTTATGGAAATGAGCAGTTCTTC. As protein: CASSFVYGNEQFF.

The chain employs TRBV11-1 and TRBJ2-2; either TRBD1 or TRBD2 may supply D (5 bases each). The length of the CDR3 is 12 residues. Trimming pared 5 bases from V and 7 bases from J, leaving 8 bases between. Germline CDR1 SGHAT, CDR2 FQDESV (reference sequence). CDR3 amino acids: CASSRDRGELFF. CDR3 bases: TGTGCCAGCAGCCGGGACCGCGGGGAGCTGTTTTTT. The complete variable domain, with remaining parts taken from reference TRBV11-1 and TRBJ2-2, reads EAEVAQSPRYKITEKSQAVAFWCDPISGHATLYWYRQILGQGPELLVQFQDESVVDDSQLPKDRFSAERLKGVDSTLKIQPAELGDSAMYLCASSRDRGELFFGEGSRLTVL.

J is TRBJ2-5 and V is TRBV19, with 8 positions matching TRBD1. Germline V lookup: CDR1 LNHDA, CDR2 SQIVND (reference sequence). This CDR3 has 15 residues. V gave up 3 bases and J gave up 1 base; unmatched junction bases: 4. The CDR3: CASSIMQGAQETQYF. The CDR3 region has the DNA TGTGCCAGTAGTATCATGCAGGGGGCCCAAGAGACCCAGTACTTC.

This clone was observed once. The chain is built from TRBV4-1 and TRBJ2-4, with TRBD2 as a possible D gene (6 bases). Trimming cost V 1 base and J 6 bases, with 16 bases left between them. The CDR3 covers 16 residues. The germline gives CDR1 MGHRA, CDR2 YSYEKL. This CDR3 is CASSQVEGTGGNIQYF. CDR3 in DNA: TGCGCCAGCAGCCAAGTGGAGGGGACCGGGGGAAACATTCAGTACTTC.

The V call is TRBV6-1, the J call TRBJ1-5, with 9 bases aligning to TRBD1. This CDR3 contains 14 residues. With 3 bases clipped from V and 7 bases from J, the junction kept 4 bases outside the gene matches. Germline V lookup: CDR1 MNHNS, CDR2 SASEGT. The CDR3 sequence is CASSDRQGGQPQHF. The DNA for the CDR3 is TGTGCCAGCAGTGACCGACAGGGGGGGCAGCCCCAGCATTTT.

The CDR3 region is CASSLSWSTADTQYF. In nucleotides, the CDR3 is TGTGCCAGCAGTTTATCGTGGTCGACTGCAGATACGCAGTATTTT. The genes are TRBV27 and TRBJ2-3, with D hard to call. CDR1 is MNHEY, CDR2 SMNVEV, per germline (reference sequence). V dropped 0 bases and J dropped 4 bases, with 11 bases sitting between them. This CDR3 is 15 amino acids long.

The J gene is TRBJ2-5, the V gene TRBV6-5, with 8 bases fitting TRBD2. The J call may be incorrect, as the DNA end agrees better with TRBJ2-7. Germline values: CDR1 MNHEY, CDR2 SVGAGI. This CDR3 has 15 amino acids. The CDR3 sequence: CASSGEGGAGVEQYF. The CDR3, as DNA: TGTGCCAGCAGTGGAGAAGGGGGAGCGGGAGTCGAGCAGTACTTC.

In this sample, this clone turned up once. The chain combines TRBV28 with TRBJ1-6; D gene unclear. Germline CDR1 and CDR2: MDHEN and SYDVKM. This CDR3 comprises 11 residues. Trimming cost V 4 bases and J 10 bases, with 5 bases left between them. The CDR3 DNA reads as TGTGCCAGCAGTTCGATGTCACCCCTCCACTTT. Its translation is CASSSMSPLHF.

The chain combines TRBV4-1 with TRBJ2-2; 15 positions agree with TRBD2. The germline V gene has CDR1 MGHRA and CDR2 YSYEKL. The CDR3 totals 16 residues. J gave up 7 bases and V 4 bases, and 4 bases lay outside the gene matches. In DNA form, the CDR3 reads TGCGCCAGCAGCCCGCGGACTAGCGGGAGGGTCGGGGAGCTGTTTTTT. It translates to CASSPRTSGRVGELFF.

The chain is built from TRBV6-6 and TRBJ1-1; D is perhaps TRBD1 (6 bases). The CDR3 has 14 amino acids. With 6 bases removed from V and 8 bases from J, the gap between germline ends came to 19 bases. Germline CDR1 and CDR2: MNHNY and SVGAGI (reference sequence). The CDR3 nucleotides are TGTGCCAGCAGAGAACCACAGGGAGCTGGGGAAGCTTTCTTT. Amino acids: CASREPQGAGEAFF.

The genes are TRBV18 and TRBJ2-7; D might be TRBD1 (6 bases). This CDR3 spans 15 amino acids. The germline V and J ends were trimmed by 4 bases and 3 bases, with 16 bases remaining between them. Germline-derived CDR1 and CDR2 are KGHSH and LQKENI. CDR3 loop: CASSLFRGRSYEQYF. CDR3 DNA: TGTGCCAGCTCACTATTCAGGGGTCGGAGCTACGAGCAGTACTTC.

The chain carries TRBV28 and TRBJ2-1; 8 bases agree with TRBD2. This CDR3 has 15 residues. V shed 1 base and J 4 bases; nucleotides not matched to a gene: 3. The germline V gene has CDR1 MDHEN and CDR2 SYDVKM. CDR3 DNA: TGTGCCAGCAGTTTATATAGCGGGGTTTACAATGAGCAGTTCTTC. Its translation: CASSLYSGVYNEQFF.

The chain couples TRBV5-1 to TRBJ1-5; the D is unclear. Trimming took 0 bases from V and 5 from J, leaving 12 bases between them. The CDR3 has 15 residues. Germline CDR1 reads SGHRS; CDR2 reads YFSETQ. The CDR3 DNA reads TGCGCCAGCAGCTTGGTAGGGCGGAGGGATCAGCCCCAGCATTTT. Protein product: CASSLVGRRDQPQHF.

This clone is a singleton in its sample. The genes are TRBV11-3 and TRBJ2-1, with D perhaps TRBD1 or TRBD2 (6 bases each). CDR3 length: 13 amino acids. Germline-derived CDR1 and CDR2 are SGHNT and YENEEA. The V end was cut by 4 bases, the J end by 5 bases, with 9 bases between. The CDR3 protein is CASSWGANNEQFF. The CDR3 nucleotides are TGTGCCAGCAGCTGGGGGGCTAACAATGAGCAGTTCTTC.

The chain has TRBV15 and TRBJ2-1, with 9 positions matching TRBD2. V lost 0 bases, J lost 9 bases, and 9 bases stayed unmatched. Germline loops: CDR1 LNHNV, CDR2 YYDKDF (reference sequence). The CDR3 contains 16 residues. The CDR3 protein is CATSRDLAGGHGEQFF. The CDR3 DNA is TGTGCCACCAGCAGAGATTTGGCGGGAGGGCACGGTGAGCAGTTCTTC. The full variable domain, in which reference TRBV15 and TRBJ2-1 provide the parts outside the CDR3, is DAMVIQNPRYQVTQFGKPVTLSCSQTLNHNVMYWYQQKSSQAPKLLFHYYDKDFNNEADTPDNFQSRRPNTSFCFLDIRSPGLGDTAMYLCATSRDLAGGHGEQFFGPGTRLTVL.

The chain recombines TRBV28 with TRBJ2-7, with a possible D match to TRBD2 (5 bases). The CDR3 runs to 11 residues. Per the germline V gene, CDR1 is MDHEN and CDR2 is SYDVKM. Trimming pared 7 bases from V and 9 bases from J, leaving 13 bases between. In nucleotides, the CDR3 is TGTGCCAGCACCTCTAGCTGGGGGCAGTACTTC. It translates to CASTSSWGQYF.

The chain joins TRBV6-4 to TRBJ1-5; 8 positions agree with TRBD1. The CDR3 contains 14 residues. The V gene's germline CDR1 is MRHNA and CDR2 SNTAGT. Trimming cost V 6 bases and J 5 bases; bases outside gene matches: 6. The CDR3 sequence: CASRAGQEDQPQHF. For the CDR3, the DNA is TGTGCCAGCAGGGCGGGACAGGAGGATCAGCCCCAGCATTTT.